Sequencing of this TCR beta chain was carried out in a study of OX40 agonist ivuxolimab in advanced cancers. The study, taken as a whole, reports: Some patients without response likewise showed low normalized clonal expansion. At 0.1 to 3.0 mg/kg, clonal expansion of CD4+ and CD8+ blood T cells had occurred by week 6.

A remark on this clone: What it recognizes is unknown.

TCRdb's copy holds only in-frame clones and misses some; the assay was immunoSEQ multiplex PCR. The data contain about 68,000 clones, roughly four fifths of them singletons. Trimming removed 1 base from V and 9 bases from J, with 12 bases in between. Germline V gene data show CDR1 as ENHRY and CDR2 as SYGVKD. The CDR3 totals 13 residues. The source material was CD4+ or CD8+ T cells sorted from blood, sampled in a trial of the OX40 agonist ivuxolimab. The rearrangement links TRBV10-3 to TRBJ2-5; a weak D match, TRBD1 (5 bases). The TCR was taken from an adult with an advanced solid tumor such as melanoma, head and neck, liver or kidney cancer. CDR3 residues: CAISELAGKAQYF. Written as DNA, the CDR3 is TGTGCCATCAGTGAGTTGGCAGGGAAGGCCCAGTACTTC.